This TCR beta chain was obtained from a study of CD8+CD57+ T cells in acquired aplastic anemia. Study information: Mean yield of DNA from sorted CD4+ and CD8+ cells was 3 to 3.5 ug.

V lost 5 bases and J lost 3, with 8 bases in between. CDR1 is WNHNN, CDR2 SYGVQD, per germline (reference sequence). This CDR3 contains 14 residues. It was genomic DNA that served as the template for profiling TCR beta VDJ and CDR3. TCRdb re-analysed the reads in MiXCR, keeping a single row per CDR3 protein. This sample has around 500,000 distinct CDR3 sequences, with about a third found just once. Patients picked for sequencing had shown CD8+CD57+ cell expansion detected by flow cytometry. Each patient had severe acquired aplastic anemia. This clonotype was sampled from a human donor with aplastic anemia. The sample was sorted CD4+, CD8+, or CD8+CD57+ T cells (not recorded which) from PBMCs. The chain recombines TRBV10-1 with TRBJ1-6; D remains unclear. The CDR3 DNA is TGCGCCAGCAGTATGGAAGGCTATAATTCACCCCTCCACTTT. Its protein product is CASSMEGYNSPLHF.